This entry concerns a single T cell receptor beta chain. Its antigen is not known. This specimen comes from a study of T cell responses to AZD1222 COVID-19 vaccine. TCRdb keeps only in-frame clones here, not all; method: immunoSEQ multiplex PCR. Among about 83,000 clones listed, 85% to 95% were seen once. Both about-4-week and about-12-week second-dose recipients were combined. Germline loops: CDR1 MNHEY, CDR2 SVGAGI. V was pared by 4 bases and J by 7 bases, with 10 bases between. This CDR3 is built from 12 residues. Regarding the study as a whole: Clonal diversity may have been underestimated, and the donors were mostly white British, with more females than males. Elevations in Spike-specific TCR breadth and depth followed administration of two AZD1222 doses.

The chain has TRBV6-5 and TRBJ1-2; D unresolved. The origin of this receptor is an adult who received the AZD1222 COVID-19 vaccine. The sequenced sample was peripheral blood, obtained 28 days after the second AZD1222 dose. CDR3 in amino acids: CASSSADVGYTF. The CDR3 nucleotides read TGTGCCAGCAGTTCTGCCGACGTTGGCTACACCTTC.